The entry that follows covers one TCR beta chain sequence. What it recognizes is unknown. V shed 9 bases and J shed 2 bases, with 15 bases lying between them. The CDR3 contains 14 residues. Germline lookup yields CDR1 MNHNS and CDR2 SASEGT. As for treatment: approximately 11-day PBMC culture with coronavirus spike peptide pools or control peptides (ViraFEST assay). Oncomine TCR Beta short-read sequencing was applied to DNA from cultured CD4+ T cells. TCRdb reprocessed the PCR reads via MiXCR and lists one record per CDR3 protein. Of 20,000 to 30,000 distinct CDR3 sequences in the sample, roughly 60% are singletons; the top ten hold 7% to 9.5%. The entry originates in a study of vaccination and CD4 T cells after COVID-19. General study points: Rising from approximately 21 to 40, the median of SARS-CoV-2-reactive clonotypes did not change significantly.

This sequence originates from a human donor who had recovered from COVID-19. The chain combines TRBV6-1 with TRBJ2-3; D might be TRBD1 (6 bases). What was sequenced was CD4+ T cells from blood, cultured in vitro. DNA of the CDR3: TGTGCCAGTTGGGGGCGGCGGAACACAGATACGCAGTATTTT. It translates to CASWGRRNTDTQYF.